The 24 T cell receptor beta chains below were found in one sample sequenced in a study of blood T cells in healthy people across ages. Combining a sample-barcoded 5' primer with a J-beta primer mix, a second PCR ran for about 6 to 12 cycles. One entry per CDR3 protein, called by TCRdb with MiXCR from the 5' RACE reads. Among fewer than 800,000 distinct CDR3 sequences, approximately 29% were seen once, and the ten largest hold 15%. Input material: blood. All receptors come from an elderly woman in good health.

The chain carries TRBV12-3 or TRBV12-4 and TRBJ1-5; TRBD1 aligns across 9 bases. This CDR3 region has 14 residues. The V gene end was trimmed by 6 bases and the J gene end by 10 bases; junction bases not matched to a gene: 10. This chain's CDR3 is CASRFRGQGRPQHF. As DNA, the CDR3 is TGTGCCAGCAGGTTCAGGGGACAGGGTAGACCCCAGCATTTT.

This clonotype has at least ten counts. J is TRBJ2-5 and V is TRBV6-2 or TRBV6-3; TRBD2 matches at 7 bases. CDR1 is MNHEY and CDR2 is SVGEGT in the germline V gene. The CDR3 is 15 amino acids. V dropped 7 bases and J dropped 5; count of bases not matched to a gene: 13. The DNA of the CDR3 is TGTGCCAGCAACCAGCCGGGGGGTTCATCGGAGACCCAGTACTTC. This sequence encodes CASNQPGGSSETQYF.

This clonotype was picked up one time. This chain links TRBV6-6 with TRBJ2-5; 8 positions match TRBD2. CDR1 and CDR2 (germline): MNHNY, SVGAGI (reference sequence). V gave up 8 bases and J gave up 2 bases; unmatched junction bases: 4. The CDR3 is made up of 13 amino acids. This chain's CDR3 is CASLSGIQETQYF. Written as DNA, the CDR3 is TGTGCCAGCCTTAGCGGGATTCAAGAGACCCAGTACTTC.

Notes on this clonotype: This may be a read error, as it is one base from a much larger clone. The DNA for the CDR3 is TGTGCCAGCAGCCGAAGACGTCGGGGCTACACCTTC. This sequence encodes CASSRRRRGYTF. The chain recombines TRBV3-1 with TRBJ1-2; D ambiguous. The CDR3 contains 12 residues. The ends were cut back, 4 bases at V and 8 bases at J, with 11 bases in the middle. Germline V gene data show CDR1 as LGHDT and CDR2 as YNNKEL (reference sequence).

This clonotype was counted at least ten times. This chain joins TRBV20-1 and TRBJ2-5; the match to TRBD2 covers 13 bases. The CDR3 loop spans 17 amino acids. Germline V gives CDR1 DFQATT, CDR2 SNEGSKA (reference sequence). V dropped 0 bases and J dropped 7; count of bases not matched to a gene: 11. The CDR3 nucleotides read TGCAGTGCTAGAGAAGATGGGACTAGCGGGAATATTGGGACCCAGTACTTC. This encodes CSAREDGTSGNIGTQYF.

The rearrangement links TRBV29-1 to TRBJ1-4; a possible D gene is TRBD1 (6 bases). This CDR3 region has 15 residues. The germline V gene has CDR1 SQVTM and CDR2 ANQGSEA. The V end was cut by 3 bases, the J end by 6 bases, with 17 bases between. In nucleotides, the CDR3 is TGCAGCGTTGACCTACAGGGAGACTTGGATGAAAAACTGTTTTTT. It translates to CSVDLQGDLDEKLFF.

The V and J genes are TRBV20-1 and TRBJ2-4; no clear D. The end of the DNA is better explained by TRBJ2-7, so the J call may be wrong. There are 14 residues in the CDR3. Germline values: CDR1 DFQATT, CDR2 SNEGSKA (reference sequence). The CDR3 bases are TGCAGTGCTAGAGATGAGCACAGCGATTACGAGCAGTACTTC. Its translation: CSARDEHSDYEQYF.

This clonotype showed up many times. The chain employs TRBV7-2 and TRBJ2-7; 8 nucleotides line up with TRBD2. Germline lookup yields CDR1 SGHTA and CDR2 FQGNSA. The CDR3 covers 15 residues. Trimming at V came to 1 base and at J to 1 base, leaving 3 bases not matched to a gene. CDR3 in DNA: TGTGCCAGCAGCTTAGGGGTAGCGGGGTCCTACGAGCAGTACTTC. Translating it yields CASSLGVAGSYEQYF.

This chain links TRBV4-2 with TRBJ2-1; D might be TRBD1 or TRBD2, each matching 5 bases. The CDR3 length is 13 residues. Per germline, CDR1 LGHNA and CDR2 YNFKEQ. V was cut by 1 base and J by 8 bases, with 9 bases left in between. The CDR3 DNA reads as TGTGCCAGCAGCCAAGGGGACGAATATGAGCAGTTCTTC. Residues: CASSQGDEYEQFF.

This clonotype was detected many times. This chain joins TRBV5-1 and TRBJ2-7, with D hard to call. Germline CDR1 reads SGHRS; CDR2 reads YFSETQ. The CDR3 runs 14 residues. Trimming took 0 bases from V and 3 from J, leaving 10 bases between them. The CDR3, as DNA: TGCGCCAGCAGCTTGGACAGTCCATTCTACGAGCAGTACTTC. Translation: CASSLDSPFYEQYF.

Worth noting for this clonotype: A read error may explain this, as a much larger clone is one base away. The rearrangement uses TRBV7-9 and TRBJ2-4; D possibly matches TRBD1 or TRBD2 (5 bases each). The DNA matches TRBJ2-7 better at its end, which makes the J call doubtful. The CDR3 spans 14 residues. CDR1 is SEHNR and CDR2 is FQNEAQ in the germline V gene (reference sequence). In nucleotides, the CDR3 is TGTGCCAGCAGGAATGGTCTTGGGGGCTACGAGCAGTACTTC. Its translation: CASRNGLGGYEQYF.

This clonotype was seen just once. The chain employs TRBV10-3 and TRBJ2-1; 8 nucleotides line up with TRBD1. Gene TRBJ2-7 matches the end of the DNA better, so the J call may be wrong. CDR3 size: 15 residues. Germline assignment: CDR1 ENHRY and CDR2 SYGVKD. CDR3 DNA: TGTGCCATCAGTCCACGACAGGGGAAAGCCTACGAGCAGTACTTC. It encodes CAISPRQGKAYEQYF.

The chain has TRBV6-2 or TRBV6-3 and TRBJ2-2; D is possibly TRBD2 (5 bases). This CDR3 has 17 amino acids. Trimming took off 6 bases at V and 3 bases at J, with 20 bases between the two ends. The germline V gene encodes CDR1 MNHEY and CDR2 SVGEGT. The CDR3 here is CASRRATRAEDTGELFF. The CDR3 coding sequence is TGTGCCAGCAGGCGTGCCACGAGGGCTGAAGACACCGGGGAGCTGTTTTTT.

This clonotype was detected many times. This chain connects TRBV3-1 to TRBJ1-2; D possibly corresponds to TRBD1 (5 bases). The CDR3 contains 14 residues. Trimming left V 0 bases short and J 5 bases short, with 10 bases between. Germline CDR1 and CDR2: LGHDT and YNNKEL (reference sequence). Here the CDR3 reads CASSQEVGRYGYTF. As DNA, the CDR3 is TGTGCCAGCAGCCAAGAGGTGGGGCGGTATGGCTACACCTTC. Supplemented by reference TRBV3-1 and TRBJ1-2, the full variable domain reads DTAVSQTPKYLVTQMGNDKSIKCEQNLGHDTMYWYKQDSKKFLKIMFSYNNKELIINETVPNRFSPKSPDKAHLNLHINSLELGDSAVYFCASSQEVGRYGYTFGSGTRLTVV.

In its sample, this clonotype was seen many times. The chain employs TRBV2 and TRBJ2-1, with 9 bases aligning to TRBD2. This CDR3 spans 14 amino acids. Germline CDR1 reads SNHLY; CDR2 reads FYNNEI. Trimming at V came to 6 bases and at J to 8 bases, leaving 8 bases not matched to a gene. The CDR3 DNA follows: TGTGCCAGCAGAGCGCAGCGGGGGGCCTATGAGCAGTTCTTC. It encodes CASRAQRGAYEQFF. Full variable domain (rest looked up from reference TRBV2 and TRBJ2-1): EPEVTQTPSHQVTQMGQEVILRCVPISNHLYFYWYRQILGQKVEFLVSFYNNEISEKSEIFDDQFSVERPDGSNFTLKIRSTKLEDSAMYFCASRAQRGAYEQFFGPGTRLTVL.

The gene calls are TRBV21-1 and TRBJ1-3. TRBV21-1 is described as a pseudogene. The CDR3 consists of 20 residues. The CDR3 DNA follows: TGTGCCAGCAGCAAATACGGGGAGTCCGTACTTCAAGACTCTGGAAACACCATATATTTT. As protein: CASSKYGESVLQDSGNTIYF.

This clonotype was picked up many times. The chain carries TRBV7-2 and TRBJ2-1; 16 bases fit TRBD2. Germline CDR1 reads SGHTA; CDR2 reads FQGNSA. The junction had 5 bases not matched to a gene; V was cut back by 4 bases and J by 5 bases. The CDR3 extends over 17 amino acids. CDR3 protein: CASSSPGLAGGHNEQFF. DNA of the CDR3: TGTGCCAGCAGCTCTCCGGGACTAGCGGGGGGGCACAATGAGCAGTTCTTC.

V gene TRBV10-2 combines with J gene TRBJ2-3; D is undetermined. The germline V and J ends were trimmed by 1 base and 8 bases, with 10 bases remaining between them. The CDR3 runs to 13 residues. The germline V gene encodes CDR1 WSHSY and CDR2 SAAADI. CDR3 coding DNA: TGCGCCAGCAGTGAGTTCATCCCTGGTACGCAGTATTTT. Protein sequence: CASSEFIPGTQYF.

Many counts were recorded for this clonotype. The chain has TRBV10-3 and TRBJ1-2; 10 bases line up with TRBD1. CDR3 length equals 15 residues. Germline CDR1 is ENHRY and CDR2 is SYGVKD. J lost 0 bases, V lost 2 bases, and 0 bases had no gene match. The CDR3 bases are TGTGCCATCAGTGAGGGGACAGGGGCTAACTATGGCTACACCTTC. It specifies CAISEGTGANYGYTF.

There are many counts of this clonotype. The chain carries TRBV20-1 and TRBJ2-3; TRBD2 might be the D (5 bases). This CDR3 is 15 amino acids long. Between the trimmed V and J ends, which lost 0 bases and 4 bases, there was a span of 14 bases. Germline assignment: CDR1 DFQATT and CDR2 SNEGSKA (reference sequence). CDR3 sequence reads: CSARDPNGVADTQYF. The CDR3 DNA reads TGCAGTGCTAGAGACCCTAACGGGGTTGCAGATACGCAGTATTTT.

The chain links TRBV7-2 to TRBJ2-1; TRBD2 matches 13 bases. The end of the DNA aligns better with TRBJ2-7, so the J call may be wrong. The germline V gene encodes CDR1 SGHTA and CDR2 FQGNSA. The CDR3 has 16 residues. The CDR3 nucleotides read TGTGCCAGCAGCTTATCACTAGCGGGGGGGTACAATGAGCAGTACTTC. Protein product: CASSLSLAGGYNEQYF.

The chain couples TRBV20-1 to TRBJ2-1; 9 nucleotides match TRBD2. J gave up 4 bases and V 0 bases, and 4 bases lay outside the gene matches. The CDR3 loop spans 15 amino acids. Looked up from germline, CDR1 is DFQATT and CDR2 is SNEGSKA (reference sequence). For the CDR3, the DNA is TGCAGTGCTAGAGAGAGTAGCGGGAGTTACAATGAGCAGTTCTTC. This sequence encodes CSARESSGSYNEQFF.

This clonotype was counted many times. The CDR3 loop reads CASSLFAPDEQFF. The CDR3 bases are TGTGCCAGCAGTTTATTTGCTCCGGATGAGCAGTTCTTC. V usage is TRBV12-3 or TRBV12-4 and J usage is TRBJ2-1, with D unclear. This CDR3 has 13 amino acids. The germline V and J ends were trimmed by 2 bases and 8 bases, with 10 bases remaining between them.

A few counts support this clonotype. The rearrangement links TRBV29-1 to TRBJ1-1; 12 bases are a match to TRBD1. The CDR3 runs to 12 residues. V was pared by 6 bases and J by 11 bases, with 7 bases of the junction left unmatched. The germline V gene encodes CDR1 SQVTM and CDR2 ANQGSEA. CDR3 region: CSVTGTGGVAFF. In DNA form, the CDR3 reads TGCAGCGTCACCGGGACAGGGGGCGTCGCTTTCTTT.